Listed here are 22 T cell receptor beta chains from one sample, sequenced in a study of cytomegalovirus exposure and HLA in healthy donors. PCR was performed using 60 Vbeta and 13 Jbeta primers. Method: immunoSEQ multiplex PCR; TCRdb's copy keeps in-frame clones and lacks some. The repertoire table contains 120,000 to 150,000 clones. Sequencing input: PBMCs. The receptors originated from a woman under 30 in good health and CMV-seronegative.

The gene calls are TRBV28 and TRBJ2-1; 13 bases are a match to TRBD2. CDR1 and CDR2 from the germline V gene are MDHEN and SYDVKM. CDR3 length: 20 residues. V trimming: 3 bases; J trimming: 2 bases; junction bases outside the gene matches: 13. CDR3 bases: TGTGCCAGCAGTTTCGATATACTAGCGGGAGGGGATGGTCCCTACAATGAGCAGTTCTTC. Protein: CASSFDILAGGDGPYNEQFF.

The chain has TRBV19 and TRBJ2-5; TRBD1 might be the D (6 bases). Germline lookup yields CDR1 LNHDA and CDR2 SQIVND (reference sequence). The CDR3 runs 16 residues. V lost 6 bases, J lost 0 bases, and 17 bases lay in between. The CDR3 sequence is CASRSTGRRYQETQYF. In nucleotides, the CDR3 is TGTGCCAGTAGGTCCACAGGGAGACGATACCAAGAGACCCAGTACTTC.

The rearrangement links TRBV6-5 to TRBJ1-5; no clear D. The CDR3 loop spans 15 amino acids. The V gene's germline CDR1 is MNHEY and CDR2 SVGAGI. Deletions cut 6 bases from V and 1 base from J, with 13 bases between. This CDR3 reads CASRLGRLSNQPQHF. The CDR3 DNA is TGTGCCAGCAGACTAGGACGGTTGAGCAATCAGCCCCAGCATTTT.

The chain has TRBV7-3 and TRBJ2-3; tentatively, D is TRBD1 (5 bases). Germline values: CDR1 SGHTA, CDR2 FQGTGA. V was pared by 8 bases and J by 1 base, with 16 bases between. This CDR3 comprises 15 residues. CDR3 protein: CASSQGVFGTDTQYF. CDR3 sequence (DNA): TGTGCCAGCTCCCAAGGGGTGTTCGGCACAGATACGCAGTATTTT.

This rearrangement joins TRBV4-2 to TRBJ1-2, with 7 bases identical to TRBD1. Germline trimming cut 2 bases from V and 2 bases from J; bases unmatched to any gene: 8. This CDR3 contains 16 residues. Germline V CDR1 and CDR2: LGHNA, YNFKEQ. The CDR3 is CASSQTDRAQNYGYTF. In DNA, the CDR3 is TGTGCCAGCAGCCAAACCGACAGGGCCCAAAACTATGGCTACACCTTC.

V gene TRBV5-1 combines with J gene TRBJ2-3; D unclear. V was shortened by 1 base and J by 0 bases, with 12 bases between the two germline ends. The CDR3 contains 16 residues. CDR1 and CDR2 from the germline V gene are SGHRS and YFSETQ. The DNA of the CDR3 is TGCGCCAGCAGCTTGTCCGCGTCCACTAGCACAGATACGCAGTATTTT. Translated: CASSLSASTSTDTQYF. Together with reference TRBV5-1 and TRBJ2-3, the CDR3 gives the full variable domain: KAGVTQTPRYLIKTRGQQVTLSCSPISGHRSVSWYQQTPGQGLQFLFEYFSETQRNKGNFPGRFSGRQFSNSRSEMNVSTLELGDSALYLCASSLSASTSTDTQYFGPGTRLTVL.

The CDR3 DNA reads TGTGCCAGCAGCACCCCCGGCGGTACAGATACGCAGTATTTT. It encodes CASSTPGGTDTQYF. The rearrangement joins TRBV27 to TRBJ2-3; D remains unclear. V gave up 6 bases and J gave up 3 bases, with 13 bases separating them. The CDR3 is 14 amino acids. CDR1 is MNHEY and CDR2 is SMNVEV in the germline V gene (reference sequence).

The chain has TRBV5-1 and TRBJ2-1; 10 nucleotides agree with TRBD1. The CDR3 has 15 amino acids. The V and J ends lost 4 bases and 7 bases, in that order; junction bases with no gene match: 8. Germline V CDR1 and CDR2: SGHRS, YFSETQ. The CDR3 coding sequence is TGCGCCAGCAGCCCGGGACAGGGGTATGAGAATGAGCAGTTCTTC. This gives the protein CASSPGQGYENEQFF.

This chain uses TRBV21-1 with TRBJ2-3; the DNA was not used to check the table's D call, TRBD1. TRBV21-1 represents a pseudogene. The CDR3 is 19 residues long. CDR3 nucleotide sequence: TGTGCCAGCACCCCGAATGGTGGGGGCGCGGACTTACGCACAGATACGCAGTATTTT. Translating it yields CASTPNGGGADLRTDTQYF.

The chain is built from TRBV7-9 and TRBJ2-5, with D perhaps matching TRBD1 (6 bases). This CDR3 region has 14 residues. Germline assignment: CDR1 SEHNR and CDR2 FQNEAQ (reference sequence). Trimming left V 5 bases short and J 11 bases short, with 21 bases between. CDR3 DNA: TGTGCCAGCAGCCTACCGGGTCATCAGGGGCCGCAGTACTTC. Encoded protein: CASSLPGHQGPQYF.

This chain joins TRBV5-4 and TRBJ2-7; a possible D gene is TRBD2 (6 bases). Deletions cut 0 bases from V and 2 bases from J, with 18 bases between. The CDR3 has 17 amino acids. CDR1 is SGHNT and CDR2 is YYREEE in the germline V gene (reference sequence). The CDR3 loop is CASSLGAGLEGPYEQYF. In nucleotides, the CDR3 is TGTGCCAGCAGCTTGGGAGCCGGACTGGAGGGTCCCTACGAGCAGTACTTC.

V usage is TRBV18 and J usage is TRBJ2-7; TRBD2 matches 14 bases. The length of the CDR3 is 15 residues. Trimming cost V 4 bases and J 6 bases; bases outside gene matches: 5. Germline V lookup: CDR1 KGHSH, CDR2 LQKENI. This chain's CDR3 is CASSLGTSGSSEQYV. CDR3 in DNA: TGTGCCAGCTCACTCGGGACTAGCGGGAGCTCCGAGCAGTACGTC.

The V call is TRBV29-1, the J call TRBJ1-2; 8 bases are a match to TRBD1. Germline assignment: CDR1 SQVTM and CDR2 ANQGSEA. V shed 4 bases and J 7 bases; nucleotides not matched to a gene: 11. The CDR3 extends over 14 amino acids. In DNA, the CDR3 is TGCAGCGTTGTTCTTTCCGGGACAGGTGGTGGCTACACCTTC. Amino acids: CSVVLSGTGGGYTF. Complete variable domain (other parts from reference TRBV29-1 and TRBJ1-2): SAVISQKPSRDICQRGTSLTIQCQVDSQVTMMFWYRQQPGQSLTLIATANQGSEATYESGFVIDKFPISRPNLTFSTLTVSNMSPEDSSIYLCSVVLSGTGGGYTFGSGTRLTVV.

The chain is built from TRBV5-1 and TRBJ1-4; 8 bases map to TRBD1. CDR3 length equals 14 residues. Germline trimming cut 2 bases from V and 7 bases from J; bases unmatched to any gene: 4. CDR1 is SGHRS and CDR2 is YFSETQ in the germline V gene. The CDR3 DNA follows: TGCGCCAGCAGCTTAACAGGGGGTGCTGAAAAACTGTTTTTT. Translating gives CASSLTGGAEKLFF.

V is TRBV7-6 and J is TRBJ2-1, with D maybe TRBD1 (6 bases). V lost 1 base and J 6 bases, leaving 7 bases between the germline ends. Germline CDR1 SGHVS, CDR2 FNYEAQ. This CDR3 has 13 residues. The CDR3 DNA follows: TGTGCCAGCAGCTTAGACAGGGCCAATGAGCAGTTCTTC. Encoded protein: CASSLDRANEQFF.

The V gene is TRBV12-5, the J gene TRBJ1-2, with 9 bases fitting TRBD1. The germline V gene has CDR1 LGHNT and CDR2 FRNRAP. V trimming: 1 base; J trimming: 3 bases; junction bases outside the gene matches: 6. This CDR3 contains 16 residues. CDR3 coding DNA: TGTGCTAGTGGTTTGGCGAGTCGGACAGGGGACTATGGCTACACCTTC. It specifies CASGLASRTGDYGYTF. Together with reference TRBV12-5 and TRBJ1-2, the CDR3 gives the full variable domain: DARVTQTPRHKVTEMGQEVTMRCQPILGHNTVFWYRQTMMQGLELLAYFRNRAPLDDSGMPKDRFSAEMPDATLATLKIQPSEPRDSAVYFCASGLASRTGDYGYTFGSGTRLTVV.

The chain is built from TRBV18 and TRBJ2-1, with 12 bases identical to TRBD2. This CDR3 has 16 amino acids. The V segment lost 2 bases and the J segment 7 bases; nucleotides outside the gene matches: 6. Germline lookup yields CDR1 KGHSH and CDR2 LQKENI. CDR3 nucleotide sequence: TGTGCCAGCTCACCATCGACTAGCGGGAGTGGGAATGAGCAGTTCTTC. Translated, it gives CASSPSTSGSGNEQFF.

The genes are TRBV29-1 and TRBJ1-1; D possibly corresponds to TRBD1 (5 bases). V was trimmed by 4 bases and J by 6 bases, leaving 24 bases between them. CDR1 is SQVTM and CDR2 is ANQGSEA in the germline V gene. This CDR3 has 16 amino acids. The CDR3 sequence: CSVGRAGNLWGAEAFF. In DNA, the CDR3 is TGCAGCGTTGGAAGAGCAGGGAACTTGTGGGGCGCTGAAGCTTTCTTT.

The chain is built from TRBV19 and TRBJ2-6, with D perhaps TRBD1 (6 bases). The CDR3 is 16 amino acids. Germline V gene data show CDR1 as LNHDA and CDR2 as SQIVND (reference sequence). V lost 8 bases, J lost 0 bases, and 14 bases lay in between. CDR3 region: CASSKDRASGANVLTF. The CDR3 DNA follows: TGTGCCAGTTCGAAGGACAGAGCCTCTGGGGCCAACGTCCTGACTTTC.

This clone counts as medium-sized by frequency. The V call is TRBV7-6, the J call TRBJ2-5, with D possibly matching TRBD2 (5 bases). The CDR3 consists of 14 residues. V dropped 1 base and J dropped 4 bases, with 10 bases sitting between them. Per the germline V gene, CDR1 is SGHVS and CDR2 is FNYEAQ. Here the CDR3 reads CASSLGRGGETQYF. The DNA of the CDR3 is TGTGCCAGCAGCTTAGGGAGAGGAGGAGAGACCCAGTACTTC.

The chain employs TRBV5-8 and TRBJ1-2; no clear D. CDR1 SGHTS and CDR2 YDEGEE come from the germline V gene. The length of the CDR3 is 14 residues. V was shortened by 5 bases and J by 6 bases, with 17 bases between the two germline ends. DNA of the CDR3: TGTGCCAGCAGGCCCGGCGGGAGGGTTCATGGCTACACCTTC. It encodes CASRPGGRVHGYTF.

The chain carries TRBV18 and TRBJ1-1, with 7 bases matching TRBD1. The CDR3 runs 16 residues. Germline lookup yields CDR1 KGHSH and CDR2 LQKENI. V lost 1 base, J lost 0 bases, and 5 bases stayed unmatched. CDR3 nucleotides: TGTGCCAGCTCACCACGACAGGGCTCAATGAACACTGAAGCTTTCTTT. Its translation is CASSPRQGSMNTEAFF.